The 11 T cell receptor beta chains presented below share a single source sample, sequenced in a study of blood T cell repertoires in COVID-19. Libraries were prepared by immunoSEQ multiplex PCR; TCRdb keeps only in-frame clonotypes and omits some of them. The sample yields 350,000 or so clones, about 90% seen once. The sequenced sample consisted of PBMCs or T cells enriched from blood (not recorded which). Source of these receptors: a woman in her thirties who had been exposed to COVID-19.

V gene TRBV11-2 combines with J gene TRBJ1-5; 7 nucleotides match TRBD1. In germline, CDR1 is SGHAT, CDR2 FQNNGV. Losses at the gene ends were 4 bases for V and 9 bases for J; bases not matched to a gene: 12. This CDR3 has 15 residues. CDR3 amino acids: CASSSNAGGQGPQHF. DNA of the CDR3: TGTGCCAGCAGCTCAAATGCAGGGGGGCAGGGGCCCCAGCATTTT.

The gene calls are TRBV2 and TRBJ1-2; 9 bases match TRBD1. Germline V gives CDR1 SNHLY, CDR2 FYNNEI. V trimming: 4 bases; J trimming: 8 bases; junction bases outside the gene matches: 8. CDR3 length: 14 residues. The CDR3 loop is CASSADRGWKGYTF. In DNA, the CDR3 is TGTGCCAGCAGTGCCGACAGGGGGTGGAAAGGCTACACCTTC.

The chain links TRBV19 to TRBJ1-4; 8 bases line up with TRBD1. CDR3 length: 15 residues. Germline values: CDR1 LNHDA, CDR2 SQIVND (reference sequence). Trimming at V came to 6 bases and at J to 7 bases, leaving 10 bases not matched to a gene. CDR3 in DNA: TGTGCCAGTAGCGAATCGACAGGGGCCAGTGAAAAACTGTTTTTT. This sequence encodes CASSESTGASEKLFF.

The rearrangement links TRBV11-2 to TRBJ1-2; D is unclear. The V and J ends lost 5 bases and 8 bases respectively, with 12 bases between them. The CDR3 has 12 amino acids. Germline lookup yields CDR1 SGHAT and CDR2 FQNNGV. The CDR3 region has the DNA TGTGCCAGCAGCCTGGCCGCCTGGGGCTACACCTTC. Amino acids: CASSLAAWGYTF. Complete variable domain (other parts from reference TRBV11-2 and TRBJ1-2): EAGVAQSPRYKIIEKRQSVAFWCNPISGHATLYWYQQILGQGPKLLIQFQNNGVVDDSQLPKDRFSAERLKGVDSTLKIQPAKLEDSAVYLCASSLAAWGYTFGSGTRLTVV.

This chain connects TRBV10-3 to TRBJ2-1, with TRBD2 matching 13 bases. The J segment lost 6 bases and the V segment lost 6 bases, leaving 5 bases of the junction unmatched. CDR1 and CDR2 from the germline V gene are ENHRY and SYGVKD. This CDR3 contains 15 residues. The CDR3 DNA sequence: TGTGCCATCAGCGTCGGGACTAGCGGGACCAATGAGCAGTTCTTC. Protein: CAISVGTSGTNEQFF.

The CDR3 loop is CASSLGKGDSGNTIYF. CDR3 in DNA: TGTGCCAGCAGCTTAGGAAAGGGGGACTCTGGAAACACCATATATTTT. The chain uses TRBV7-9 and TRBJ1-3; a possible D gene is TRBD1 (6 bases). Trimming pared 1 base from V and 0 bases from J, leaving 10 bases between. The CDR3 has 16 residues. Germline loops: CDR1 SEHNR, CDR2 FQNEAQ (reference sequence).

This clone has only one observation. Within the sample, other DNA sequences also encode this same CDR3. The J gene is TRBJ1-2, the V gene TRBV12-3 or TRBV12-4, with 7 bases identical to TRBD1. This CDR3 is 12 amino acids long. With 5 bases clipped from V and 6 bases from J, the junction kept 3 bases outside the gene matches. The CDR3 DNA reads as TGTGCCAGCAGTCCTACAGGGGATGGCTACACCTTC. Protein: CASSPTGDGYTF.

The chain couples TRBV7-9 to TRBJ2-1; 9 positions match TRBD2. The V gene end was trimmed by 5 bases and the J gene end by 8 bases; junction bases not matched to a gene: 13. The CDR3 is 16 amino acids. CDR1 and CDR2 from the germline V gene are SEHNR and FQNEAQ (reference sequence). The DNA of the CDR3 is TGTGCCAGCAGCGCCCCCCTAGCGGGACCTGTTGATGAGCAGTTCTTC. This codes for CASSAPLAGPVDEQFF.

V usage is TRBV7-2 and J usage is TRBJ1-6, with 9 bases matching TRBD1. J gave up 9 bases and V 1 base, and 7 bases lay outside the gene matches. This CDR3 contains 16 residues. Germline values: CDR1 SGHTA, CDR2 FQGNSA. The CDR3 is CASSLVGTGGSSPLHF. The DNA for the CDR3 is TGTGCCAGCAGCTTAGTGGGAACAGGGGGCAGTTCACCCCTCCACTTT.

This chain uses TRBV4-1 with TRBJ2-7, with 10 positions matching TRBD1. J was trimmed by 3 bases and V by 3 bases; bases with no gene match: 8. This CDR3 is 16 amino acids long. Germline CDR1 and CDR2: MGHRA and YSYEKL. CDR3 amino acids: CASSHEPGQGFYEQYF. In DNA, the CDR3 is TGCGCCAGCAGCCATGAACCGGGACAGGGGTTCTACGAGCAGTACTTC.

V and J are TRBV15 and TRBJ2-7; 8 nucleotides line up with TRBD1. The CDR3 has 15 amino acids. Germline-derived CDR1 and CDR2 are LNHNV and YYDKDF (reference sequence). V shed 0 bases, J shed 5 bases, and the junction held 6 bases outside the gene matches. CDR3 region: CATSREDRAIHEQYF. The CDR3 DNA is TGTGCCACCAGCAGAGAGGACAGGGCAATTCACGAGCAGTACTTC.